This T cell receptor (beta chain) stems from a study of blood T cell repertoires in COVID-19 (dated by TCRdb to 2019 to 2021). Study-level background: Collaborator samples came from the United States, Italy and Spain and covered acute and convalescent phases of COVID-19. The prospective study material was composed of cDNA or gDNA derived from T cells, B-cell-depleted T cells, or PBMCs. The dataset comprised deeply sampled blood TCRbeta repertoires from subjects exposed to, actively infected with, or recovered from COVID-19. Where available, HLA class I and class II types were taken from metadata supplied by the sample provider and were not determined by assay-based typing. The samples were drawn from two sources: the first 160 participants of the ongoing ImmuneRACE study, and 1,000 to 1,500 subjects contributed by 6 global collaborators. A de-identified subject ID, COVID-19 status, age in years and sex were almost always included in the sample metadata. The repertoires were released in a freely available public database intended as a resource for research on the immune response to SARS-CoV-2.

V is clipped by 6 bases and J by 0 bases, and the sequence between their germline boundaries is 27 bases long. From the cysteine up to the phenylalanine, the CDR3 has a length of 20 residues. The sequence is cut down to CDR3 DNA, 60 bases in frame from base 1. The germline V gene yields MDHEN for CDR1 and SYDVKM for CDR2. Another Seattle source contributed samples from volunteer blood donors who had recovered from COVID-19. Each collaborating institution followed its own protocols to collect whole blood in K2EDTA tubes. Collaborator samples were shipped for TCRbeta analysis as frozen whole blood, isolated PBMCs, or DNA extracted from either sample type. Regarding this clone: This receptor's antigen is unknown. There are no base qualities to consult, and no much larger clone falls within one base.

What the work shows at the level of the full study, not this receptor alone: The amount of clinical and demographic metadata varied by source and participant and was provided uncurated.

TCRbeta CDR3 regions were amplified from genomic DNA using the immunoSEQ Assay, a bias-controlled multiplex PCR. As for the original processing: Nucleated cell counts per sample were estimated from amplification of reference gene primers within the assay. To quantify the absolute abundance of each unique TCRbeta CDR3 rearrangement, sequence reads were collapsed and filtered. For each sample, productive Simpson clonality was calculated as the square root of Simpson's diversity index over productive rearrangements. This immuneACCESS table, as held by TCRdb, lists in-frame sequences with V and J called but not all clones. Of the missing ones, under half trace to an unresolved V gene in checked studies; the others have no known cause. V, J and clone size were drawn from that table, and D and trimming were deduced from the DNA. Counted in this sample were about 220,000 clones; 80% to 85% of them appeared once. The ten largest clones represent approximately 3% of the sample.

The source of this sequence is a woman aged 25 to 39 who had recovered from COVID-19. Recombination joined TRBV28 with TRBJ2-1; the D segment could be TRBD2, given 5 matching bases. Sequencing input: peripheral blood. The CDR3: CASSYLASRKDPSSYNEQFF. The nucleotide sequence is given as TGTGCCAGCAGCTACCTAGCCTCGAGGAAGGACCCTAGCTCCTACAATGAGCAGTTCTTC.